Listed below are T cell receptor beta chains from one sample, sequenced in a study of T cell responses to AZD1222 COVID-19 vaccine. The assay was immunoSEQ multiplex PCR, and TCRdb's table has in-frame clones only and misses some. The sample includes approximately 140,000 clones, 90% to 95% of them seen just once. The material was peripheral blood, obtained on day 0 of AZD1222 vaccination. The receptors originated from an adult in good health. The CDR3 runs from the conserved cysteine through the conserved F or W. A D gene is named only where the DNA matches it firmly. Some rows have no size entry. The others give once, few or many, or a class for an expanded clone.

>TRBD1|NA|TRBJ1-6|TRBV18
CASSPPGTGTRSPLHF
TGTGCCAGCTCACCACCGGGGACAGGGACCCGATCACCCCTCCACTTT
>NA|NA|TRBJ1-3|TRBV18
CASSPREASGNTIYF
TGTGCCAGCTCACCCCGAGAGGCCTCTGGAAACACCATATATTTT
>TRBD1|NA|TRBJ2-7|TRBV6-2/TRBV6-3
CASSYGGDSRPVSYEQYF
TGTGCCAGCAGTTACGGTGGGGACAGCCGCCCTGTCTCCTACGAGCAGTACTTC
>TRBD1|NA|TRBJ1-1|TRBV11-2
CASSLTGVVHTEAFF
TGTGCCAGCAGCTTAACAGGGGTCGTTCACACTGAAGCTTTCTTT
>NA|NA|TRBJ1-5|TRBV10-3
CAISKGRSNQPQHF
TGTGCCATCAGTAAGGGACGGAGCAATCAGCCCCAGCATTTT
>NA|NA|TRBJ1-1|TRBV4-3
CASSYYVTMNTEAFF
TGCGCCAGCAGCTACTATGTGACGATGAACACTGAAGCTTTCTTT
>NA|NA|TRBJ1-6|TRBV11-2
CASSLGQGWGSPLHF
TGTGCCAGCAGCTTAGGTCAGGGCTGGGGTTCACCCCTCCACTTT
>TRBD1|NA|TRBJ2-7|TRBV19
CASSRTGAYEQYF
TGTGCCAGTAGCCGGACAGGGGCCTACGAGCAGTACTTC
>TRBD2|NA|TRBJ2-1|TRBV14
CASSEAGAYNEQFF
TGTGCCAGCAGTGAAGCGGGGGCTTACAATGAGCAGTTCTTC
>TRBD1|NA|TRBJ1-2|TRBV6-6
CASSPDRVGGYTF
TGTGCCAGCAGTCCTGACAGGGTAGGAGGCTACACCTTC
>TRBD1|NA|TRBJ1-3|TRBV5-1
CASSDGQGKKRDTIYF
TGCGCCAGCAGCGACGGACAGGGCAAGAAAAGAGACACCATATATTTT
>NA|few|TRBJ1-5|TRBV27
CASSVGGPRRPQHF
TGTGCCAGCAGTGTCGGGGGGCCTAGGCGGCCCCAGCATTTT
>NA|NA|TRBJ1-4|TRBV29-1
CSVATGPSGEKLFF
TGCAGCGTCGCAACAGGGCCATCTGGAGAAAAACTGTTTTTT
>NA|NA|TRBJ1-1|TRBV7-9
CASSPGKTANEAFF
TGTGCCAGCAGCCCCGGTAAAACCGCGAATGAAGCTTTCTTT
>TRBD1|NA|TRBJ2-7|TRBV19
CASSIRGTGGYYEQYF
TGTGCCAGTAGTATACGAGGGACAGGAGGGTACTACGAGCAGTACTTC
>NA|NA|TRBJ1-2|TRBV5-1
CASSPSGGDYGYTF
TGCGCCAGCAGCCCCAGTGGGGGGGACTATGGCTACACCTTC
>NA|NA|TRBJ2-3|TRBV12-3/TRBV12-4
CASTDKVTQYF
TGTGCCAGCACGGATAAGGTTACGCAGTATTTT
>NA|NA|TRBJ1-2|TRBV7-9
CATLGVGDNYGYTF
TGTGCCACCCTAGGGGTGGGGGATAACTATGGCTACACCTTC
>NA|NA|TRBJ2-1|TRBV7-2
CASSLGQGVYNEQFF
TGTGCCAGCAGCTTAGGGCAGGGCGTCTACAATGAGCAGTTCTTC
>TRBD1|NA|TRBJ1-1|TRBV30
CAWNPGQANTEAFF
TGTGCCTGGAACCCGGGACAGGCGAACACTGAAGCTTTCTTT
>NA|NA|TRBJ2-2|TRBV4-3
CASSGENTGELFF
TGCGCCAGCAGCGGCGAGAACACCGGGGAGCTGTTTTTT
>TRBD1|NA|TRBJ2-7|TRBV29-1
CSVMVGTGWYEQYF
TGCAGCGTGATGGTGGGGACAGGGTGGTACGAGCAGTACTTC
>NA|NA|TRBJ2-3|TRBV5-1
CASSPTGRASTDTQYF
TGCGCCAGCAGCCCCACAGGGAGGGCTAGCACAGATACGCAGTATTTT
>TRBD1|NA|TRBJ2-7|TRBV19
CASSTGTAPYEQYF
TGTGCCAGTAGTACAGGGACAGCCCCCTACGAGCAGTACTTC
>TRBD2|NA|TRBJ2-7|TRBV5-1
CASSVGTSGDEQYF
TGCGCCAGCAGCGTGGGTACTAGCGGGGACGAGCAGTACTTC
>NA|NA|TRBJ2-1|TRBV7-3
CASSVGREQFF
TGTGCCAGCAGCGTAGGGCGGGAGCAGTTCTTC
>NA|NA|TRBJ2-7|TRBV6-2/TRBV6-3
CASSPQEKVDYEQYF
TGTGCCAGCAGCCCACAGGAGAAGGTAGACTACGAGCAGTACTTC
>NA|NA|TRBJ1-2|TRBV5-5
CASSLVGTYGYTF
TGTGCCAGCAGCTTGGTGGGGACCTATGGCTACACCTTC
>TRBD1|NA|TRBJ1-2|TRBV29-1
CSVDSGTAVGYTF
TGCAGCGTTGATTCCGGGACAGCGGTAGGCTACACCTTC
>NA|NA|TRBJ1-1|TRBV19
CASRRTWDKGEFNTEAFF
TGTGCCAGTAGACGGACCTGGGACAAGGGGGAATTTAACACTGAAGCTTTCTTT
>NA|NA|TRBJ2-1|TRBV30
CAWSVRGLRAGNEQFF
TGTGCCTGGAGTGTAAGAGGGCTTAGAGCAGGCAATGAGCAGTTCTTC
>NA|NA|TRBJ2-3|TRBV7-9
CASKRGGGRGTDTQYF
TGTGCCAGCAAGCGCGGAGGGGGGCGGGGCACAGATACGCAGTATTTT
>NA|NA|TRBJ1-5|TRBV23-1
CASSQLGSYSNQPQHF
TGCGCCAGCAGTCAACTTGGGAGCTATAGCAATCAGCCCCAGCATTTT